One and the same sample provided the 22 T cell receptor beta chains below, sequenced in a study of T-cell reconstitution after alpha-beta-depleted transplantation in children. Using unique molecular identifiers, the investigators prepared the TCRbeta library. One entry per CDR3 protein, called by TCRdb with MiXCR from the PCR reads. The sample lists roughly 74,000 distinct CDR3 sequences, about a sixth occurring once. Sequencing was performed on PBMCs, mostly from graft donor cells, taken 360 days after TCRalphabeta/CD19-depleted stem cell transplant. These receptors all come from a male patient between 2 and 10 years old who had a stem cell transplant for acute lymphoblastic leukemia, so the T cells may come from the graft donor.

The chain carries TRBV11-1 and TRBJ2-1; D uncertain. The V end lost 5 bases, the J end lost 6 bases, and 26 bases lay between the germline ends. CDR1 and CDR2 from the germline V gene are SGHAT and FQDESV (reference sequence). There are 18 residues in the CDR3. The CDR3 loop is CASSPSRVVETTFNEQFF. The CDR3 DNA follows: TGTGCCAGCAGCCCCTCCCGGGTGGTGGAAACGACCTTCAATGAGCAGTTCTTC.

This clonotype has a count of ten or more. The V call is TRBV12-3 or TRBV12-4, the J call TRBJ2-7; D is ambiguous. The V end lost 3 bases, the J end lost 3 bases, and 3 bases lay between the germline ends. The CDR3 length is 11 residues. CDR3 loop: CASSFNYEQYF. In DNA, the CDR3 is TGTGCCAGCAGTTTCAACTACGAGCAGTACTTC.

This clonotype was counted a few times. The V call is TRBV6-1, the J call TRBJ2-4; D is possibly TRBD2 (5 bases). V was pared by 4 bases and J by 0 bases, with 10 bases between. Germline lookup yields CDR1 MNHNS and CDR2 SASEGT. The CDR3 is made up of 15 amino acids. The CDR3 bases are TGTGCCAGCAGTGTACGGGGTTTAGCCAAAAACATTCAGTACTTC. This gives the protein CASSVRGLAKNIQYF.

This clonotype was counted only a few times. The chain is built from TRBV18 and TRBJ1-1; 8 bases match TRBD1. CDR3 length: 13 amino acids. V was clipped by 6 bases and J by 4 bases; unmatched bases: 4. Germline assignment: CDR1 KGHSH and CDR2 LQKENI. The CDR3 loop reads CASSSTGGTEAFF. For the CDR3, the DNA is TGTGCCAGCTCGTCCACAGGGGGCACTGAAGCTTTCTTT.

In this sample, this clonotype turned up many times. The CDR3 DNA follows: TGTGCCACCAGCAGAGATTCGGGGGCGAGTCTAGCACCTCGCTCCTACGAGCAGTACTTC. It codes for CATSRDSGASLAPRSYEQYF. The J gene is TRBJ2-7, the V gene TRBV15; D tentatively fits TRBD1 or TRBD2 (6 bases each). CDR3 length: 20 amino acids. Germline V gives CDR1 LNHNV, CDR2 YYDKDF (reference sequence). V was clipped by 0 bases and J by 0 bases, with 24 bases between them.

This clonotype has ten or more counts. This rearrangement joins TRBV21-1 to TRBJ2-7; the table assigns TRBD1, which was not confirmed against the DNA. TRBV21-1 is listed as a pseudogene. This CDR3 is 14 amino acids long. For the CDR3, the DNA is TGTGCCCAGGCAGGGACAGGGGGCAGTTACGAGCAGTACTTC. Translation: CAQAGTGGSYEQYF.

The chain combines TRBV5-1 with TRBJ1-2; 8 bases line up with TRBD1. The CDR3 covers 15 residues. Looked up from germline, CDR1 is SGHRS and CDR2 is YFSETQ. After removal of 0 bases from V and 6 bases from J, the junction contained 7 bases not matched to a gene. CDR3 loop: CASSLAYGQGHGYTF. CDR3 DNA sequence: TGCGCCAGCAGCTTGGCCTATGGACAGGGCCATGGCTACACCTTC. Filled out from reference TRBV5-1 and TRBJ1-2, the complete variable domain reads KAGVTQTPRYLIKTRGQQVTLSCSPISGHRSVSWYQQTPGQGLQFLFEYFSETQRNKGNFPGRFSGRQFSNSRSEMNVSTLELGDSALYLCASSLAYGQGHGYTFGSGTRLTVV.

This clonotype was counted between two and nine times. This chain joins TRBV12-3 or TRBV12-4 and TRBJ2-2; D tentatively reads TRBD1 or TRBD2 (5 bases each). This CDR3 is built from 16 residues. Trimming removed 0 bases from V and 1 base from J, with 9 bases in between. The CDR3 region is CASSLAGRLNTGELFF. As DNA, the CDR3 is TGTGCCAGCAGTTTAGCGGGACGCCTGAACACCGGGGAGCTGTTTTTT.

This clonotype was picked up many times. The V and J genes are TRBV5-1 and TRBJ2-1; a weak D match, TRBD2 (5 bases). Germline V gene lookup returns CDR1 SGHRS and CDR2 YFSETQ. Trimming removed 1 base from V and 4 bases from J, with 12 bases in between. The CDR3 consists of 15 residues. The CDR3 DNA follows: TGCGCCAGCAGCTTGTTAGAGGGAAGGTACAATGAGCAGTTCTTC. It encodes CASSLLEGRYNEQFF.

The chain couples TRBV5-1 to TRBJ2-3; no clear D gene. Germline V CDR1 and CDR2: SGHRS, YFSETQ. The ends were cut back, 1 base at V and 0 bases at J, with 12 bases in the middle. The CDR3 consists of 16 residues. The CDR3, as DNA: TGCGCCAGCAGCTTGTGGATAGCAGCCAGCACAGATACGCAGTATTTT. It codes for CASSLWIAASTDTQYF.

This clonotype was recorded a few times. CDR3 amino acids: CASSSLAGDVGTGELFF. The DNA for the CDR3 is TGTGCCAGCAGTTCACTAGCGGGAGATGTTGGGACCGGGGAGCTGTTTTTT. The chain recombines TRBV6-5 with TRBJ2-2; 11 bases are shared with TRBD2. The V and J ends lost 4 bases and 5 bases, in that order; junction bases with no gene match: 9. The CDR3 spans 17 residues. In germline, CDR1 is MNHEY, CDR2 SVGAGI.

This clonotype was seen at least ten times. The CDR3 sequence is CASSFTSSYEQYF. CDR3 bases: TGTGCCAGCAGCTTTACTAGCTCCTACGAGCAGTACTTC. V is TRBV11-3 and J is TRBJ2-7; a weak D match, TRBD2 (5 bases). With 3 bases removed from V and 0 bases from J, the gap between germline ends came to 6 bases. The length of the CDR3 is 13 residues. Looked up from germline, CDR1 is SGHNT and CDR2 is YENEEA.

This chain connects TRBV27 to TRBJ2-2, with D tentatively TRBD2 (5 bases). V was cut by 6 bases and J by 4 bases, with 18 bases left in between. The CDR3 loop spans 16 amino acids. Germline V lookup: CDR1 MNHEY, CDR2 SMNVEV (reference sequence). The CDR3 is CASSRLLATLTGELFF. As DNA, the CDR3 is TGTGCCAGCAGCCGTCTGCTAGCTACTCTCACCGGGGAGCTGTTTTTT.

A few counts support this clonotype. V usage is TRBV7-9 and J usage is TRBJ2-3; 11 bases line up with TRBD2. Germline-derived CDR1 and CDR2 are SEHNR and FQNEAQ (reference sequence). V lost 8 bases, J lost 6 bases, and 10 bases stayed unmatched. The CDR3 is 15 residues long. CDR3 residues: CASALAGGLVDTQYF. The CDR3, as DNA: TGTGCCAGCGCTCTAGCGGGAGGCCTCGTGGATACGCAGTATTTT.

The V gene is TRBV12-3 or TRBV12-4, the J gene TRBJ2-2; D is ambiguous. Trimming removed 7 bases at V and 1 base at J, with 16 bases between. This CDR3 comprises 16 residues. The CDR3 loop reads CASKGRLPGNTGELFF. The CDR3 bases are TGTGCCAGCAAGGGAAGGCTGCCAGGGAACACCGGGGAGCTGTTTTTT.

This clonotype was seen repeatedly, ten times or more. V and J are TRBV3-2 and TRBJ1-1; the table's D gene call, TRBD1, was not cross checked with the DNA. TRBV3-2 represents a pseudogene. The length of the CDR3 is 16 residues. The CDR3 DNA is TGTGCCAGCAGCCAAGTGGGGGGAGCATCGAACACTGAAGCTTTCTTT. Translating it yields CASSQVGGASNTEAFF.

This clonotype was picked up a small number of times. This chain uses TRBV4-1 with TRBJ2-1, with 7 nucleotides matching TRBD2. The germline gives CDR1 MGHRA, CDR2 YSYEKL. V dropped 3 bases and J dropped 0; count of bases not matched to a gene: 8. The CDR3 covers 17 residues. The CDR3 DNA is TGCGCCAGCAGCCACTTACTAGCGTTAAGCTCCTACAATGAGCAGTTCTTC. As protein: CASSHLLALSSYNEQFF.

This clonotype was detected ten times or more. V is TRBV6-1 and J is TRBJ2-7; 8 positions agree with TRBD1. CDR3 length equals 13 residues. Germline V CDR1 and CDR2: MNHNS, SASEGT. V gave up 7 bases and J gave up 6 bases; unmatched junction bases: 8. The CDR3 loop is CASKRTGSGEQYF. In DNA, the CDR3 is TGTGCCAGCAAACGGACAGGGTCTGGCGAGCAGTACTTC.

The chain is built from TRBV5-1 and TRBJ2-2; 8 bases align to TRBD2. V was clipped by 4 bases and J by 2 bases; unmatched bases: 10. Germline-derived CDR1 and CDR2 are SGHRS and YFSETQ. The CDR3 loop spans 17 amino acids. The CDR3 region is CASSPRKLAANTGELFF. CDR3 nucleotides: TGCGCCAGCAGCCCCCGGAAACTAGCGGCAAACACCGGGGAGCTGTTTTTT.

This clonotype was detected ten times or more. The V call is TRBV7-2, the J call TRBJ2-7; no reliable D call. The CDR3 consists of 14 residues. Germline V gene sequence: CDR1 SGHTA, CDR2 FQGNSA. V shed 1 base and J shed 2 bases, with 9 bases lying between them. CDR3 amino acids: CASSLVRAAYEQYF. CDR3 in DNA: TGTGCCAGCAGCTTAGTCCGGGCCGCCTACGAGCAGTACTTC.

The chain has TRBV12-3 or TRBV12-4 and TRBJ1-2; 7 positions agree with TRBD1. There are 13 residues in the CDR3. Trimming took 7 bases from V and 7 from J; bases not matched to a gene: 9. The CDR3 loop is CASKVWTGSGYTF. CDR3 bases: TGTGCCAGCAAAGTTTGGACAGGTAGTGGCTACACCTTC.

This clonotype has ten or more counts. The chain has TRBV29-1 and TRBJ2-1; possibly TRBD1 or TRBD2 for D (7 bases each). Germline V CDR1 and CDR2: SQVTM, ANQGSEA. The CDR3 spans 14 residues. V lost 7 bases and J lost 10, with 23 bases in between. The CDR3 is CSAASSRQGGEQFF. DNA for the CDR3: TGCAGCGCCGCCTCTAGCAGGCAGGGGGGGGAGCAGTTCTTC.